The 30 T cell receptor beta chains presented below share a single source sample, sequenced in a study of neurological immune-mediated disorders. TCRdb ran MiXCR on the 5' RACE reads and lists one entry per CDR3 protein. The sample lists 35,000 or so distinct CDR3 sequences, over 9% occurring once. The specimen was PBMCs. Every receptor here comes from a woman in her 30s with HTLV-1-associated myelopathy (HAM/TSP).

The sample holds many counts of this clonotype. CDR3 DNA sequence: TGCAGTGCTAGGGACCCGGTGAACACTGAAGCTTTCTTT. This translates into CSARDPVNTEAFF. The rearrangement links TRBV20-1 to TRBJ1-1; no clear D. The CDR3 is 13 residues long. CDR1 is DFQATT, CDR2 SNEGSKA, per germline (reference sequence). Deletions cut 3 bases from V and 0 bases from J, with 8 bases between.

The CDR3 DNA is TGTGCCAGCAGTGACCCGGGAAGAACAGATACGCAGTATTTT. Amino acid sequence: CASSDPGRTDTQYF. The V gene is TRBV6-4, the J gene TRBJ2-3, with D possibly TRBD2 on 5 matching bases. Trimming left V 2 bases short and J 3 bases short, with 9 bases between. The CDR3 has 14 residues. The germline V gene encodes CDR1 MRHNA and CDR2 SNTAGT.

This clonotype came up many times. The CDR3 DNA follows: TGTGCCAGCAGCTCGAGGGTGTTGGGGCTTTCGCCCTACAATGAGCAGTTCTTC. Amino acid sequence: CASSSRVLGLSPYNEQFF. The chain combines TRBV7-9 with TRBJ2-1; either TRBD1 or TRBD2 may fit D (5 bases each). The CDR3 has 18 amino acids. Per the germline V gene, CDR1 is SEHNR and CDR2 is FQNEAQ (reference sequence). Trimming took off 4 bases at V and 2 bases at J, with 21 bases between the two ends.

This clonotype was observed many times. V gene TRBV6-1 combines with J gene TRBJ2-1; D may be TRBD1 or TRBD2 (6 bases each). Germline CDR1 reads MNHNS; CDR2 reads SASEGT. The germline V and J ends were trimmed by 2 bases and 7 bases, with 15 bases remaining between them. The CDR3 is 15 amino acids. CDR3 DNA: TGTGCCAGCAGTGAAATGGGGGGCAAGGCTAATGAGCAGTTCTTC. It specifies CASSEMGGKANEQFF.

This clonotype was seen ten or more times. The rearrangement uses TRBV20-1 and TRBJ2-1, with a possible D match to TRBD1 (5 bases). This CDR3 has 12 amino acids. Trimming pared 3 bases from V and 9 bases from J, leaving 12 bases between. CDR1 is DFQATT, CDR2 SNEGSKA, per germline (reference sequence). The CDR3 loop reads CSASSSRGEQFF. CDR3 DNA sequence: TGCAGTGCTAGCTCCTCTAGGGGTGAGCAGTTCTTC.

In its sample, this clonotype was seen many times. J is TRBJ1-2 and V is TRBV7-2, with D tentatively TRBD1 (5 bases). Trimming stripped 5 bases from V and 0 bases from J, with 7 bases between. This CDR3 spans 13 amino acids. CDR1 is SGHTA, CDR2 FQGNSA, per germline. For the CDR3, the DNA is TGTGCCAGCAGCGCAGGGCCTAACTATGGCTACACCTTC. This encodes CASSAGPNYGYTF.

This chain joins TRBV20-1 and TRBJ1-5; 8 bases agree with TRBD1. Trimming at V came to 8 bases and at J to 12 bases, leaving 12 bases not matched to a gene. The CDR3 loop spans 12 amino acids. CDR1 and CDR2 (germline): DFQATT, SNEGSKA (reference sequence). For the CDR3, the DNA is TGCAGTTCGGGACAGGTGAATCATCTCCAGCATTTT. It encodes CSSGQVNHLQHF.

There are many counts of this clonotype. The rearrangement joins TRBV7-9 to TRBJ2-7; 9 bases line up with TRBD1. Germline V gene data show CDR1 as SEHNR and CDR2 as FQNEAQ (reference sequence). With V trimmed by 1 base and J by 4 bases, 5 bases remained unmatched. The CDR3 spans 15 residues. The CDR3 spells CASSLGRDRAYEQYF. The DNA for the CDR3 is TGTGCCAGCAGCTTAGGCCGGGACAGGGCTTACGAGCAGTACTTC.

This clonotype was seen at least ten times. CDR3 bases: TGTGCCAGCAGCGTACAGGGCCCCTACGAGCAGTACTTC. Its translation is CASSVQGPYEQYF. J is TRBJ2-7 and V is TRBV5-6, with a possible D match to TRBD1 (6 bases). V was trimmed by 4 bases and J by 2 bases, leaving 10 bases between them. CDR1 and CDR2 (germline): SGHDT, YYEEEE. The CDR3 spans 13 residues.

By frequency in the sample, this clonotype is medium-sized (0.01 to 0.1%). V usage is TRBV7-2 and J usage is TRBJ2-3; D is perhaps TRBD2 (5 bases). Germline loops: CDR1 SGHTA, CDR2 FQGNSA. This CDR3 comprises 14 residues. V lost 4 bases and J 9 bases, leaving 17 bases between the germline ends. The CDR3 region is CASSSRSGDVTQYF. Here the CDR3 DNA reads TGTGCCAGCAGCTCCCGGAGCGGAGACGTAACGCAGTATTTT. The variable domain in full, completed from reference TRBV7-2 and TRBJ2-3, reads GAGVSQSPSNKVTEKGKDVELRCDPISGHTALYWYRQSLGQGLEFLIYFQGNSAPDKSGLPSDRFSAERTGGSVSTLTIQRTQQEDSAVYLCASSSRSGDVTQYFGPGTRLTVL.

This clonotype has at least ten counts. The chain links TRBV7-2 to TRBJ2-1; 9 bases line up with TRBD2. The V segment lost 3 bases and the J segment 10 bases; nucleotides outside the gene matches: 10. Germline V gene data show CDR1 as SGHTA and CDR2 as FQGNSA. The CDR3 contains 15 residues. CDR3 protein: CASSFGGRRGGEQFF. The CDR3 DNA reads as TGTGCCAGCAGCTTCGGAGGGAGGCGGGGGGGAGAGCAGTTCTTC.

At least ten counts were recorded for this clonotype. The chain recombines TRBV20-1 with TRBJ2-3; D is unclear. Per the germline V gene, CDR1 is DFQATT and CDR2 is SNEGSKA (reference sequence). V dropped 0 bases and J dropped 5 bases, with 9 bases sitting between them. This CDR3 comprises 13 residues. This CDR3 is CSARDPGLDTQYF. The CDR3 nucleotides are TGCAGTGCTAGAGATCCCGGGTTAGATACGCAGTATTTT.

This clonotype was seen ten or more times. This chain's CDR3 is CASSLVDRAVDEQFF. DNA for the CDR3: TGTGCCAGCAGCTTAGTGGACAGGGCCGTGGATGAGCAGTTCTTC. The chain recombines TRBV7-2 with TRBJ2-1, with 8 bases identical to TRBD1. Unmatched junction bases numbered 7, after V lost 1 base and J lost 8 bases. The CDR3 runs to 15 residues. Germline CDR1 and CDR2: SGHTA and FQGNSA.

This clonotype has ten or more counts. The DNA of the CDR3 is TGTGCCAGCTTCCGGGACAGGGGGGTTCGCAATTCACCCCTCCACTTT. Protein product: CASFRDRGVRNSPLHF. V is TRBV6-1 and J is TRBJ1-6, with 11 bases lining up with TRBD1. Looked up from germline, CDR1 is MNHNS and CDR2 is SASEGT. This CDR3 comprises 16 residues. V dropped 8 bases and J dropped 7; count of bases not matched to a gene: 10.

Many counts were recorded for this clonotype. The gene calls are TRBV5-1 and TRBJ1-6; 9 positions match TRBD1. The trim removed 1 base at V and 0 bases at J, leaving 5 bases unmatched. Germline CDR1 reads SGHRS; CDR2 reads YFSETQ. This CDR3 is built from 18 residues. CDR3 sequence (DNA): TGCGCCAGCAGCTTGACAGGGGGCCGGGCCTCCTATAATTCACCCCTCCACTTT. Translation: CASSLTGGRASYNSPLHF.

By sample fraction, this clonotype is medium-sized (0.01 to 0.1%). The chain couples TRBV5-1 to TRBJ2-7, with D maybe TRBD1 (5 bases). The V end lost 4 bases, the J end lost 2 bases, and 16 bases lay between the germline ends. Germline loops: CDR1 SGHRS, CDR2 YFSETQ. This CDR3 has 15 amino acids. CDR3 nucleotide sequence: TGCGCCAGCAGCCCCACAGGACCGGCCCCCTACGAGCAGTACTTC. Translated, it gives CASSPTGPAPYEQYF.

This clonotype was recorded at least ten times. The chain carries TRBV20-1 and TRBJ1-6; no firm D call. The length of the CDR3 is 13 residues. The V and J ends lost 7 bases and 6 bases respectively, with 13 bases between them. Germline V CDR1 and CDR2: DFQATT, SNEGSKA (reference sequence). CDR3 coding DNA: TGCAGTGTCAGAGAGACATTTAATTCACCCCTCCACTTT. Translating it yields CSVRETFNSPLHF.

In this sample, this clonotype turned up many times. The rearrangement uses TRBV27 and TRBJ2-7, with D perhaps matching TRBD1 (5 bases). Germline V CDR1 and CDR2: MNHEY, SMNVEV (reference sequence). The CDR3 sequence is 15 residues long. The V gene lost 5 bases and the J gene lost 6 bases, with 20 bases spanning the gap. The CDR3 DNA reads as TGTGCCAGCAGTCGGACCCAGGGTTTCGGTGGCGAGCAGTACTTC. Translated: CASSRTQGFGGEQYF.

This chain uses TRBV20-1 with TRBJ2-2; D possibly matches TRBD1 or TRBD2 (6 bases each). The CDR3 is made up of 15 amino acids. Germline V gene sequence: CDR1 DFQATT, CDR2 SNEGSKA (reference sequence). Deletions cut 0 bases from V and 5 bases from J, with 13 bases between. The CDR3 loop reads CSARDGGPVTGELFF. CDR3 DNA sequence: TGCAGTGCTAGAGACGGGGGCCCGGTAACCGGGGAGCTGTTTTTT.

This clonotype was detected many times. This rearrangement joins TRBV20-1 to TRBJ2-3; TRBD1 aligns across 8 bases. This CDR3 contains 13 residues. Germline V gene data show CDR1 as DFQATT and CDR2 as SNEGSKA (reference sequence). Losses at the gene ends were 3 bases for V and 3 bases for J; bases not matched to a gene: 2. The CDR3 protein is CSASRQGTDTQYF. In DNA, the CDR3 is TGCAGTGCTAGTAGACAGGGGACAGATACGCAGTATTTT.

This clonotype appeared many times. The rearrangement uses TRBV27 and TRBJ2-7; TRBD2 matches 9 bases. The length of the CDR3 is 17 residues. Losses at the gene ends were 9 bases for V and 2 bases for J; bases not matched to a gene: 17. The germline CDR1 and CDR2 sequences are MNHEY and SMNVEV (reference sequence). Written as DNA, the CDR3 is TGTGCCAGTCCCTCTTTAGCGGGGGCCCTTTCTCCCTACGAGCAGTACTTC. Its translation: CASPSLAGALSPYEQYF.

In this sample, this clonotype turned up many times. J is TRBJ1-2 and V is TRBV20-1; no clear D. Trimming stripped 2 bases from V and 6 bases from J, with 13 bases between. This CDR3 is 13 amino acids long. Germline CDR1 is DFQATT and CDR2 is SNEGSKA (reference sequence). The chain's CDR3 is CSARFSALDGYTF. CDR3 nucleotides: TGCAGTGCTAGATTTTCGGCCCTAGATGGCTACACCTTC.

This clonotype was detected ten times or more. This CDR3 is CAISTTNTEAFF. CDR3 DNA sequence: TGTGCCATCAGCACGACAAACACTGAAGCTTTCTTT. The chain joins TRBV10-3 to TRBJ1-1; D remains ambiguous. Germline V gene lookup returns CDR1 ENHRY and CDR2 SYGVKD. The CDR3 contains 12 residues. Trimming pared 6 bases from V and 2 bases from J, leaving 7 bases between.

In its sample, this clonotype was seen many times. V is TRBV9 and J is TRBJ1-1; D might be TRBD1 (5 bases). CDR1 and CDR2 from the germline V gene are SGDLS and YYNGEE. CDR3 length: 16 amino acids. Trimming pared 1 base from V and 0 bases from J, leaving 13 bases between. The CDR3 DNA follows: TGTGCCAGCAGCGTAAGCCCAGCGGGGCTGAACACTGAAGCTTTCTTT. It yields the protein CASSVSPAGLNTEAFF.

This clonotype was picked up many times. The chain recombines TRBV12-3 or TRBV12-4 with TRBJ2-3; tentatively, D is TRBD1 (5 bases). The V end was cut by 1 base, the J end by 4 bases, with 12 bases between. The CDR3 is 15 amino acids. The CDR3 loop is CASSLDGAGSDTQYF. Written as DNA, the CDR3 is TGTGCCAGCAGTTTAGATGGGGCTGGCTCAGATACGCAGTATTTT.

This sequence joins TRBV18 and TRBJ2-3, with a tentative D call TRBD1 (6 bases). Trimming stripped 3 bases from V and 7 bases from J, with 20 bases between. The CDR3 covers 16 residues. Germline CDR1 and CDR2: KGHSH and LQKENI. For the CDR3, the DNA is TGTGCCAGCTCACCCCCAGGGGCGCATGTTCGCAATACGCAGTATTTT. Protein sequence: CASSPPGAHVRNTQYF.

This clonotype was seen at least ten times. The rearrangement uses TRBV29-1 and TRBJ1-2, with 7 bases that match TRBD1. CDR3 length equals 14 residues. After removal of 6 bases from V and 6 bases from J, the junction contained 13 bases not matched to a gene. Germline lookup yields CDR1 SQVTM and CDR2 ANQGSEA. CDR3 bases: TGCAGCGTCAGTAACAGGGGATCTCTTCATGGCTACACCTTC. It specifies CSVSNRGSLHGYTF.

This clonotype occurred many times. Here the CDR3 DNA reads TGTGCCAGCCGAGGGGGGGGAGGCTATGGCTACACCTTC. Translation gives CASRGGGGYGYTF. This chain links TRBV12-3 or TRBV12-4 with TRBJ1-2, with D tentatively TRBD1 (6 bases). This CDR3 contains 13 residues. Trimming removed 8 bases at V and 4 bases at J, with 14 bases between.

This clonotype was found many times. The chain has TRBV3-1 and TRBJ1-2, with a weak D call TRBD1 (5 bases). CDR3 length: 15 amino acids. Germline assignment: CDR1 LGHDT and CDR2 YNNKEL (reference sequence). V shed 0 bases and J shed 2 bases, with 10 bases lying between them. The CDR3 reads CASSQEGVSNYGYTF. CDR3 nucleotide sequence: TGTGCCAGCAGCCAAGAAGGGGTGTCCAACTATGGCTACACCTTC.

This clonotype was recorded many times. V gene TRBV10-3 combines with J gene TRBJ2-7; TRBD1 aligns across 10 bases. With 3 bases clipped from V and 2 bases from J, the junction kept 7 bases outside the gene matches. Germline CDR1 is ENHRY and CDR2 is SYGVKD. This CDR3 has 16 amino acids. CDR3 coding DNA: TGTGCCATCAGTGACCTGACCGGGACAGGGGCCTACGAGCAGTACTTC. Encoded protein: CAISDLTGTGAYEQYF.